The 23 T cell receptor beta chains below all came from one sample that was sequenced in a study of T cells in Graves' hyperthyroidism and ophthalmopathy. It was RNA transcripts that yielded the amplified TCR beta CDR3 regions. TCR CDR3 regions were first amplified by RT-PCR with HTBI primers. TCRdb ran MiXCR on the multiplex PCR reads and lists one entry per CDR3 protein. In the table there are a few hundred thousand distinct CDR3 sequences, 15% of which are singletons. The sequencing sample was made of blood. The receptors were gathered from a woman aged 25-40 years with Graves' hyperthyroidism.

This clonotype has a count of ten or more. The chain links TRBV30 to TRBJ1-3; the D gene is possibly TRBD1 (6 bases). V was trimmed by 8 bases and J by 7 bases, leaving 21 bases between them. CDR1 and CDR2 (germline): GTSNPN, SVGIG (reference sequence). This CDR3 region has 14 residues. In DNA, the CDR3 is TGTGCCGGAACCCGAGTGGGGGCCGAGAACACCATATATTTT. It specifies CAGTRVGAENTIYF.

V usage is TRBV19 and J usage is TRBJ2-7; D is possibly TRBD1 (6 bases). Trimming stripped 6 bases from V and 6 bases from J, with 24 bases between. This CDR3 has 16 amino acids. The germline V gene has CDR1 LNHDA and CDR2 SQIVND (reference sequence). The CDR3 DNA is TGTGCCAGTAGGTCCATCCGGGACAACCGATGGGGCGAGCAGTACTTC. Amino acids: CASRSIRDNRWGEQYF.

In regard to this clonotype: A much larger clone is a single base away; this may be a read error. V gene TRBV6-1 combines with J gene TRBJ2-7; D uncertain. Germline CDR1 reads MNHNS; CDR2 reads SASEGT. The CDR3 covers 13 residues. V lost 6 bases and J lost 7, with 16 bases in between. The CDR3 DNA reads as TGTGCCAGCAGCCCCCACTCAGCGAGGGAGCAGTACTTC. It is translated as CASSPHSAREQYF.

This clonotype was found many times. CDR3 nucleotides: TGTGCCATCAGTGAAGCCCCATCCTACGAGCAGTACTTC. This codes for CAISEAPSYEQYF. The chain joins TRBV10-3 to TRBJ2-7; D is unresolved. The V gene lost 3 bases and the J gene lost 1 base, with 7 bases spanning the gap. The CDR3 runs to 13 residues. The germline gives CDR1 ENHRY, CDR2 SYGVKD.

This clonotype has a count of ten or more. V usage is TRBV12-3 or TRBV12-4 and J usage is TRBJ2-7, with 8 bases matching TRBD1. The CDR3 sequence is 15 residues long. Trimming took 3 bases from V and 3 from J; bases not matched to a gene: 7. The CDR3 nucleotides read TGTGCCAGCAGTTTTTGGACAGGGAACCTCTACGAGCAGTACTTC. This translates into CASSFWTGNLYEQYF.

This clonotype was observed a handful of times. This chain uses TRBV2 with TRBJ2-7; 9 nucleotides agree with TRBD2. This CDR3 has 14 amino acids. The V and J ends lost 6 bases and 3 bases, in that order; junction bases with no gene match: 6. Germline-derived CDR1 and CDR2 are SNHLY and FYNNEI. CDR3 sequence (DNA): TGTGCCAGCAGGCCCCTAGCGGGAAACTACGAGCAGTACTTC. Protein product: CASRPLAGNYEQYF.

This clonotype was counted only a few times. V gene TRBV6-1 combines with J gene TRBJ1-5; D gene ambiguous. CDR3 length equals 18 residues. Trimming cost V 6 bases and J 4 bases, with 25 bases left between them. Germline V CDR1 and CDR2: MNHNS, SASEGT. In DNA, the CDR3 is TGTGCCAGCAGCCCCAAGGTCTTGTCCGACAAGAGTAATCAGCCCCAGCATTTT. Translation: CASSPKVLSDKSNQPQHF.

The chain uses TRBV10-1 and TRBJ2-5; possibly TRBD1 or TRBD2 for D (5 bases each). CDR3 length: 14 amino acids. In germline, CDR1 is WNHNN, CDR2 SYGVQD (reference sequence). V lost 0 bases to trimming and J lost 5 bases, with 10 bases between them. In nucleotides, the CDR3 is TGCGCCAGCAGTGAGTCGGGGGAGTTTGAGACCCAGTACTTC. Its protein is CASSESGEFETQYF.

This clonotype was observed a handful of times. This clone may be a read error of a much larger clone one base away. V gene TRBV6-2 or TRBV6-3 combines with J gene TRBJ2-2, with TRBD1 as a possible D gene (6 bases). Trimming left V 6 bases short and J 1 base short, with 9 bases between. Germline CDR1 reads MNHEY; CDR2 reads SVGEGT. The CDR3 has 14 residues. CDR3 nucleotides: TGTGCCAGCAGCCCCAGGGGGAACACCGGGGAGCTGTTTTTT. Translated, it gives CASSPRGNTGELFF.

This clonotype came up many times. The chain recombines TRBV20-1 with TRBJ2-3, with TRBD2 matching 7 bases. The CDR3 consists of 16 residues. J was trimmed by 0 bases and V by 0 bases; bases with no gene match: 6. In germline, CDR1 is DFQATT, CDR2 SNEGSKA (reference sequence). The CDR3 nucleotides are TGCAGTGCTAGAGAAGACCGGGACTATAGCACAGATACGCAGTATTTT. It specifies CSAREDRDYSTDTQYF.

Only a few counts were recorded for this clonotype. The CDR3, as DNA: TGCGCCAGCAGCCGAGGGACAAAATCCTACGAGCAGTACTTC. This gives the protein CASSRGTKSYEQYF. The chain couples TRBV5-1 to TRBJ2-7; D is possibly TRBD1 (6 bases). The V gene's germline CDR1 is SGHRS and CDR2 YFSETQ. This CDR3 has 14 residues. With 4 bases removed from V and 1 base from J, the gap between germline ends came to 12 bases. Using reference TRBV5-1 and TRBJ2-7 for the parts outside the CDR3, the full variable domain is KAGVTQTPRYLIKTRGQQVTLSCSPISGHRSVSWYQQTPGQGLQFLFEYFSETQRNKGNFPGRFSGRQFSNSRSEMNVSTLELGDSALYLCASSRGTKSYEQYFGPGTRLTVT.

The chain joins TRBV5-1 to TRBJ2-3; D is perhaps TRBD2 (5 bases). Trimming took 6 bases from V and 2 from J, leaving 25 bases between them. Germline assignment: CDR1 SGHRS and CDR2 YFSETQ. This CDR3 region has 18 residues. This CDR3 is CASNPASTGGRDTDTQYF. Written as DNA, the CDR3 is TGCGCCAGCAACCCGGCGTCGACTGGTGGGAGAGACACAGATACGCAGTATTTT.

This clonotype was counted at least ten times. The chain combines TRBV28 with TRBJ1-2; 8 bases are shared with TRBD1. J gave up 4 bases and V 3 bases, and 16 bases lay outside the gene matches. The germline V gene encodes CDR1 MDHEN and CDR2 SYDVKM. The CDR3 is 18 residues long. CDR3 DNA sequence: TGTGCCAGCAGTTTTTATGAGGACAGGGACTATCGGGCCTATGGCTACACCTTC. As protein: CASSFYEDRDYRAYGYTF.

The gene calls are TRBV9 and TRBJ1-1; a weak D match, TRBD1 (6 bases). Deletions cut 4 bases from V and 4 bases from J, with 23 bases between. The CDR3 contains 17 residues. CDR1 and CDR2 (germline): SGDLS, YYNGEE. This CDR3 is CASSLTGWGLERTEAFF. For the CDR3, the DNA is TGTGCCAGCAGCTTAACAGGGTGGGGACTTGAGCGCACTGAAGCTTTCTTT.

The table lists this clonotype with many counts. The rearrangement links TRBV6-5 to TRBJ2-2, with 12 bases identical to TRBD2. The CDR3 runs to 18 residues. The V gene's germline CDR1 is MNHEY and CDR2 SVGAGI. The J segment lost 6 bases and the V segment lost 2 bases, leaving 10 bases of the junction unmatched. CDR3 amino acids: CASSYGASGRAFAGELFF. DNA of the CDR3: TGTGCCAGCAGTTACGGAGCTAGCGGGAGGGCCTTCGCCGGGGAGCTGTTTTTT.

The rearrangement joins TRBV6-2 or TRBV6-3 to TRBJ2-4; possibly TRBD2 for D (6 bases). The CDR3 extends over 13 amino acids. Trimming stripped 8 bases from V and 5 bases from J, with 13 bases between. CDR1 and CDR2 (germline): MNHEY, SVGEGT. As DNA, the CDR3 is TGTGCCAGCCTAAACGGGGGTCAAAACATTCAGTACTTC. Translating it yields CASLNGGQNIQYF.

This chain uses TRBV7-6 with TRBJ2-5; D remains ambiguous. With 1 base removed from V and 7 bases from J, the gap between germline ends came to 13 bases. Germline loops: CDR1 SGHVS, CDR2 FNYEAQ. The CDR3 spans 14 residues. The DNA for the CDR3 is TGTGCCAGCAGCTTAGGGGGTCCATCCGGGACCCAGTACTTC. This sequence encodes CASSLGGPSGTQYF.

The chain has TRBV20-1 and TRBJ1-2; 10 nucleotides agree with TRBD1. Germline-derived CDR1 and CDR2 are DFQATT and SNEGSKA (reference sequence). CDR3 length equals 15 residues. Losses at the gene ends were 0 bases for V and 5 bases for J; bases not matched to a gene: 6. For the CDR3, the DNA is TGCAGTGCTAGAGAACCGGGACAGGGGCTTTATGGCTACACCTTC. Its translation is CSAREPGQGLYGYTF.

This clonotype was observed many times. V gene TRBV7-2 combines with J gene TRBJ2-1, with 7 bases fitting TRBD2. The CDR3 extends over 17 amino acids. J was trimmed by 6 bases and V by 5 bases; bases with no gene match: 16. Germline V gene lookup returns CDR1 SGHTA and CDR2 FQGNSA. The CDR3 spells CASSLLWGGSVGNEQFF. DNA of the CDR3: TGTGCCAGCAGCCTCCTATGGGGCGGGAGTGTTGGCAATGAGCAGTTCTTC.

This clonotype was found many times. V is TRBV20-1 and J is TRBJ2-5; 13 bases agree with TRBD2. The ends lost 3 bases at V and 5 bases at J; junction bases unmatched: 9. This CDR3 region has 16 residues. Germline CDR1 is DFQATT and CDR2 is SNEGSKA (reference sequence). CDR3 loop: CSARGTSGKTQETQYF. For the CDR3, the DNA is TGCAGTGCTAGGGGGACTAGCGGGAAGACCCAGGAGACCCAGTACTTC.

This clonotype was observed at least ten times. The CDR3 here is CASSHLSYEQYF. The CDR3 coding sequence is TGTGCCAGCAGCCACCTATCCTACGAGCAGTACTTC. V usage is TRBV3-1 and J usage is TRBJ2-7; D call uncertain. Trimming pared 3 bases from V and 1 base from J, leaving 4 bases between. Germline lookup yields CDR1 LGHDT and CDR2 YNNKEL (reference sequence). CDR3 length: 12 residues.

This clonotype has only a few counts. V usage is TRBV29-1 and J usage is TRBJ2-5; D is unresolved. V was pared by 6 bases and J by 2 bases, with 10 bases between. Germline V gives CDR1 SQVTM, CDR2 ANQGSEA. The CDR3 loop spans 12 amino acids. The CDR3 coding sequence is TGCAGCGTAGTCAAGCTTCAAGAGACCCAGTACTTC. Residues: CSVVKLQETQYF.

This clonotype was seen at least ten times. The V and J genes are TRBV25-1 and TRBJ2-7, with 9 bases lining up with TRBD1. From germline, CDR1 is MGHDK and CDR2 SYGVNS. The CDR3 contains 16 residues. Trimming cost V 5 bases and J 2 bases; bases outside gene matches: 10. The CDR3 loop reads CASSTPGQGIAYEQYF. DNA for the CDR3: TGTGCCAGCAGTACGCCGGGACAGGGCATAGCCTACGAGCAGTACTTC.